These T cell receptor beta chains were read from a single sample in a study of blood T cells in healthy people across ages. TCRdb called the 5' RACE reads again in MiXCR, with one record for every CDR3 protein. The sample holds approximately 2,000,000 distinct CDR3 sequences; around 40% are singletons and the top ten take around 23%. Sequenced material: blood. These receptors all come from a human donor in good health. The CDR3 runs from the conserved cysteine through the conserved F or W. D genes are given only for firm matches. Size values are once, few and many counts, or a class for expanded clones, and some rows have none.

abundance	j_gene	d_gene	v_gene	CDR3nt	CDR3aa
many	TRBJ2-4	NA	TRBV29-1	TGCAGCGTTGAAGATCCCGGGGACATTCAGTACTTC	CSVEDPGDIQYF
few	TRBJ2-5	NA	TRBV4-2	TGTGCCAGCAGCCAAGAAGGGGCCCAAGAGACCCAGTACTTC	CASSQEGAQETQYF
NA	TRBJ2-6	NA	TRBV4-2	TGTGCCAGCAGCCAAGAAGAGGATTCTGGGGCCAACGTCCTGACTTTC	CASSQEEDSGANVLTF
few	TRBJ2-6	TRBD1	TRBV6-1	TGTGCCAGCAGTGTGGACAGGGCCTTCCCTAGCTCTGGGGCCAACGTCCTGACTTTC	CASSVDRAFPSSGANVLTF
NA	TRBJ2-1	NA	TRBV21-1	TGTGCCAGCAGCACCAAAACGCGGGGGCTGCAGTTCTTC	CASSTKTRGLQFF
NA	TRBJ1-2	NA	TRBV7-3	TGTGCCAGCAGCTTATCCAGTGAGGGGGAATACACCTTC	CASSLSSEGEYTF
NA	TRBJ1-5	NA	TRBV7-9	TGTGCCAGCAGCTTAGGCTCGAGAGAACCTGAACAGGGAGGTCAGCCCCAGCATTTT	CASSLGSREPEQGGQPQHF
few	TRBJ2-3	NA	TRBV20-1	TGCAGTGCTAGGTACCGGGACAGCACAGATACGCAGTATTTT	CSARYRDSTDTQYF
NA	TRBJ2-1	NA	TRBV6-1	TGTGCCAGCAGTGAAGCACGCGGGACACAATACAATGAGCAGTTCTTC	CASSEARGTQYNEQFF
few	TRBJ2-1	NA	TRBV7-2	TGTGCCAGCAGCTTTCGAGGAGGGCGGGGTAGTGAGCAGTTCTTC	CASSFRGGRGSEQFF
NA	TRBJ2-1	TRBD2	TRBV20-1	TGCAGTGTCCAGACCGGGACTAGCGCTTACAATGAGCAGTTCTTC	CSVQTGTSAYNEQFF
NA	TRBJ2-1	NA	TRBV10-3	TGTGCCATCAGTGTCGGCGCTGAGCAGTTCTTC	CAISVGAEQFF
NA	TRBJ1-6	NA	TRBV6-5	TGTGCCAACTCGGATGCGGCGGGAAAGAATTCACCCCTCCACTTT	CANSDAAGKNSPLHF
few	TRBJ2-7	TRBD2	TRBV12-3/TRBV12-4	TGTGCCAGCAGTTTAGCGCCTTTACGGCCGGGGGGCGAGCAGTACTTC	CASSLAPLRPGGEQYF
NA	TRBJ2-7	NA	TRBV5-6	TGTGCCAGCAACCGAACTCAGGGCTACGAGCAGTACTTC	CASNRTQGYEQYF
few	TRBJ2-5	NA	TRBV20-1	TGCAGTGCCCCCCGACTAGGAGGAGAGACCCAGTACTTC	CSAPRLGGETQYF
NA	TRBJ2-3	NA	TRBV11-1	TGTGCCAGCAGCCACGACCGGAACAGTTTCACAGATACGCAGTATTTT	CASSHDRNSFTDTQYF
few	TRBJ1-1	NA	TRBV6-2/TRBV6-3	TGTGCCAGCAGCAGGGGCAGCGGTGAAGCTTTCTTT	CASSRGSGEAFF
NA	TRBJ2-2	NA	TRBV7-2	TGTGCCAGCAGCTCACCCTTTCCTATTAACGGGGAGCTGTTTTTT	CASSSPFPINGELFF
NA	TRBJ2-1	NA	TRBV28	TGTGCCAGCAGTTTAACGGGACGCCTTTCCTACGAGCAGTTCTTC	CASSLTGRLSYEQFF